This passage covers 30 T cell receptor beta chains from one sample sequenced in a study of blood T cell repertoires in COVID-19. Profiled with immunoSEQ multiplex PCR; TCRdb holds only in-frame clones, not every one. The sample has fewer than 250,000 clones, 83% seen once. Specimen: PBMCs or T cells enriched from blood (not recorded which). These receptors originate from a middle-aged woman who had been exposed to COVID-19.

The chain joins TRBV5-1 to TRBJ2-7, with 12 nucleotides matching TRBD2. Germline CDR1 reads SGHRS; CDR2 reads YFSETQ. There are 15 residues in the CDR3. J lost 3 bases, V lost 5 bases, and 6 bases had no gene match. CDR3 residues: CASRIGTSGLYEQYF. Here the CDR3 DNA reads TGCGCCAGCAGAATCGGGACTAGCGGGCTCTACGAGCAGTACTTC. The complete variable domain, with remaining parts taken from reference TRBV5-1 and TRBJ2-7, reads KAGVTQTPRYLIKTRGQQVTLSCSPISGHRSVSWYQQTPGQGLQFLFEYFSETQRNKGNFPGRFSGRQFSNSRSEMNVSTLELGDSALYLCASRIGTSGLYEQYFGPGTRLTVT.

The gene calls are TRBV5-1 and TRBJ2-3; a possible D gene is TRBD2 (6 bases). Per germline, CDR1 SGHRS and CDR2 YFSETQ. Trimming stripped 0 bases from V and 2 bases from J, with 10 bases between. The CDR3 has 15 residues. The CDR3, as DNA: TGCGCCAGCAGCTTGGAGGGGACTTTCACAGATACGCAGTATTTT. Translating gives CASSLEGTFTDTQYF.

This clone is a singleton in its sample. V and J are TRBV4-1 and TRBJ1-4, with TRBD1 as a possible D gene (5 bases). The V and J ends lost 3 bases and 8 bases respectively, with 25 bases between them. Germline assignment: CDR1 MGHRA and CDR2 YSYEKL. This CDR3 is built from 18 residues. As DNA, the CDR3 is TGCGCCAGCAGCCACCTGCTTCAGGTCGGGGGGAGTGGGGAAAAACTGTTTTTT. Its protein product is CASSHLLQVGGSGEKLFF.

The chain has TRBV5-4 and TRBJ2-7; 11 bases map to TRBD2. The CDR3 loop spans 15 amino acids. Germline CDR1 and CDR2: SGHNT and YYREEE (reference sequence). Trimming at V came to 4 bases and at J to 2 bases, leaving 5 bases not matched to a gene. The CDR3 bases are TGTGCCAGCAGCCCTAGCGGGGGGTCCACCTACGAGCAGTACTTC. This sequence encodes CASSPSGGSTYEQYF.

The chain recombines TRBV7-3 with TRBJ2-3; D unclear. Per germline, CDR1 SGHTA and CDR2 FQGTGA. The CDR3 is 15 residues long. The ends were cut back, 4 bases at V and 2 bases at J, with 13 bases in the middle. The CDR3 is CASSSRIGTTDTQYF. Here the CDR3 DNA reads TGTGCCAGCAGCTCCAGGATAGGCACCACAGATACGCAGTATTTT.

In DNA form, the CDR3 reads TGTGCCAGCAGGGTGTTACAGGGTTCGGGTTCACCCCTCCACTTT. It yields the protein CASRVLQGSGSPLHF. The V and J genes are TRBV2 and TRBJ1-6, with D possibly being TRBD1 (6 bases). The V end lost 6 bases, the J end lost 9 bases, and 18 bases lay between the germline ends. The CDR3 totals 15 residues. Germline CDR1 is SNHLY and CDR2 is FYNNEI.

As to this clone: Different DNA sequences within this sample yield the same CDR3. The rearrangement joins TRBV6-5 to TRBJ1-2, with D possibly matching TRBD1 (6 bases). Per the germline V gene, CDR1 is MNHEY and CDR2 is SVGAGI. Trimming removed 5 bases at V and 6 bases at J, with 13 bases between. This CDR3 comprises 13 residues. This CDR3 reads CASSQQGGDGYTF. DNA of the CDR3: TGTGCCAGCAGTCAACAGGGAGGGGATGGCTACACCTTC.

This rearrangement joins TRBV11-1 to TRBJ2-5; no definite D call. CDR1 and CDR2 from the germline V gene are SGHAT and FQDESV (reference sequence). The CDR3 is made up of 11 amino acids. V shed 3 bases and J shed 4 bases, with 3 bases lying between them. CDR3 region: CASSFGETQYF. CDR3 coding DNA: TGTGCCAGCAGCTTCGGAGAGACCCAGTACTTC.

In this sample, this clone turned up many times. The CDR3 sequence: CASSFWDSRNSPLHF. CDR3 DNA sequence: TGTGCCAGCAGCTTCTGGGACAGCAGAAATTCACCCCTCCACTTT. The J gene is TRBJ1-6, the V gene TRBV7-9; 7 positions match TRBD1. This CDR3 has 15 amino acids. CDR1 SEHNR and CDR2 FQNEAQ come from the germline V gene (reference sequence). V trimming: 3 bases; J trimming: 7 bases; junction bases outside the gene matches: 6. The full variable domain, with the rest looked up from reference TRBV7-9 and TRBJ1-6, is DTGVSQNPRHKITKRGQNVTFRCDPISEHNRLYWYRQTLGQGPEFLTYFQNEAQLEKSRLLSDRFSAERPKGSFSTLEIQRTEQGDSAMYLCASSFWDSRNSPLHFGNGTRLTVT.

In nucleotides, the CDR3 is TGTGCCAGCAGTGAACACAGTAACTATGGCTACACCTTC. It specifies CASSEHSNYGYTF. V usage is TRBV25-1 and J usage is TRBJ1-2, with D unresolved. V was shortened by 2 bases and J by 1 base, with 5 bases between the two germline ends. The CDR3 runs 13 residues. Germline values: CDR1 MGHDK, CDR2 SYGVNS.

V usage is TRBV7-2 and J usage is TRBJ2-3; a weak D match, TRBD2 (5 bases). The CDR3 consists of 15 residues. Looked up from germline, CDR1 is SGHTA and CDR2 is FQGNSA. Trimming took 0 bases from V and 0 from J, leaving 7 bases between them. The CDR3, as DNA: TGTGCCAGCAGCTTAGCGCGGGCTAGCACAGATACGCAGTATTTT. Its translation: CASSLARASTDTQYF.

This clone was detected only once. The CDR3 region has the DNA TGTGCCAGCAGCGTAACAGGGGCCAGCAATCAGCCCCAGCATTTT. This codes for CASSVTGASNQPQHF. The chain uses TRBV6-5 and TRBJ1-5; 7 bases match TRBD1. Germline-derived CDR1 and CDR2 are MNHEY and SVGAGI. CDR3 length equals 15 residues. The V gene end was trimmed by 6 bases and the J gene end by 1 base; junction bases not matched to a gene: 6.

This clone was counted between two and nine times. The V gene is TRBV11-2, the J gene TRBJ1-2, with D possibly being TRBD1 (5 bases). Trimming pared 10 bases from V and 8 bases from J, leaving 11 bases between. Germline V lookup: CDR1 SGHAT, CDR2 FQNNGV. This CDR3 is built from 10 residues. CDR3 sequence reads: CATRAGGYTF. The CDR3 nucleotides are TGTGCCACACGGGCAGGGGGCTACACCTTC.

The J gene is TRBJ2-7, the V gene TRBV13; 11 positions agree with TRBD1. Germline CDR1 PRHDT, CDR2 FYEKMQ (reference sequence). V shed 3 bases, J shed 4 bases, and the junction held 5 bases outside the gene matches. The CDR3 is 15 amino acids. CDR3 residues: CASSFGTGGLYEQYF. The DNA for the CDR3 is TGTGCCAGCAGCTTTGGGACAGGGGGATTATACGAGCAGTACTTC.

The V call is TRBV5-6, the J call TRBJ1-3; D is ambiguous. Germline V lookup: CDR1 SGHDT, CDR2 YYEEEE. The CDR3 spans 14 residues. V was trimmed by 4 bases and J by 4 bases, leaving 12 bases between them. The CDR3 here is CASSRTGEGNTIYF. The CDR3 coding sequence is TGTGCCAGCAGCCGGACCGGGGAGGGAAACACCATATATTTT.

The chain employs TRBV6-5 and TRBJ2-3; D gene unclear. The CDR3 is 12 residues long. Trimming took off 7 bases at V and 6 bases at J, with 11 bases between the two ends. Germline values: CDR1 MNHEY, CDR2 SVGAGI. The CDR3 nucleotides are TGTGCCAGCACCTCCGTATCGGATACGCAGTATTTT. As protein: CASTSVSDTQYF.

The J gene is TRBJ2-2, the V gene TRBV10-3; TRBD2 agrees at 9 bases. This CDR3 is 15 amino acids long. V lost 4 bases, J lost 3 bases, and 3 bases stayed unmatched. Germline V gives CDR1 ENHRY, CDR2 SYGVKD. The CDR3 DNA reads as TGTGCCATCAGTGCTAGCGGGGTCCACACCGGGGAGCTGTTTTTT. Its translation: CAISASGVHTGELFF.

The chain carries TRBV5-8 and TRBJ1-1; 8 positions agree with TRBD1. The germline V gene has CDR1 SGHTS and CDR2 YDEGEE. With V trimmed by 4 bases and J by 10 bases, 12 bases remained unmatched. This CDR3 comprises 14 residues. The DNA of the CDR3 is TGTGCCAGCAGCGCCAGACAGGGGAAGTTCGGAGCTTTCTTT. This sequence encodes CASSARQGKFGAFF. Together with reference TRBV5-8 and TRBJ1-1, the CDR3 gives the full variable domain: EAGVTQSPTHLIKTRGQQATLRCSPISGHTSVYWYQQALGLGLQFLLWYDEGEERNRGNFPPRFSGRQFPNYSSELNVNALELEDSALYLCASSARQGKFGAFFGQGTRLTVV.

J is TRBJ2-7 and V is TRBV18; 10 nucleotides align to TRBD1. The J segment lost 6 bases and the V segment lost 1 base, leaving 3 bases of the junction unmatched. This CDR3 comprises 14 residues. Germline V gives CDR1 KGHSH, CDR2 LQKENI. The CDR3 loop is CASSPRDRGPEQYF. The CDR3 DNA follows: TGTGCCAGCTCACCACGGGACAGGGGCCCCGAGCAGTACTTC.

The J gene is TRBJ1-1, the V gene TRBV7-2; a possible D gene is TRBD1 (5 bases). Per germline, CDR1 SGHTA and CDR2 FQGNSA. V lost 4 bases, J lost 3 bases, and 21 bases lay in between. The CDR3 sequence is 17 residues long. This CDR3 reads CASSSVWGDAPDTEAFF. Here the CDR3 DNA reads TGTGCCAGCAGCTCGGTTTGGGGGGATGCCCCGGACACTGAAGCTTTCTTT.

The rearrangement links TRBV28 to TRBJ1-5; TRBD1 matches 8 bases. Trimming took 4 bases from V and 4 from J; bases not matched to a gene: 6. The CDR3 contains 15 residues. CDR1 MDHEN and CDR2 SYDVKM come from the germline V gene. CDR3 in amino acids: CASSYQQGGNQPQHF. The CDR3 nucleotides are TGTGCCAGCAGTTACCAACAGGGGGGAAATCAGCCCCAGCATTTT.

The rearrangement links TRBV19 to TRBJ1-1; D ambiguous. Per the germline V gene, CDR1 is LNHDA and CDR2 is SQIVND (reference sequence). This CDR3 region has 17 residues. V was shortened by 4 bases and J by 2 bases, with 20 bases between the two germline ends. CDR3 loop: CASSSPIYGGVNTEAFF. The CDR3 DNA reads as TGTGCCAGTAGTAGCCCCATATATGGAGGAGTAAACACTGAAGCTTTCTTT.

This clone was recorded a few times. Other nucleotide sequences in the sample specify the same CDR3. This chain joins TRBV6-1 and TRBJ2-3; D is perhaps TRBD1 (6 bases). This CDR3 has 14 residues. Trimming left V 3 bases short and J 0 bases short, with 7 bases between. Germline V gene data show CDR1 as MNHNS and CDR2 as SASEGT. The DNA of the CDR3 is TGTGCCAGCAGTGAGGGGGCTAGCACAGATACGCAGTATTTT. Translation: CASSEGASTDTQYF.

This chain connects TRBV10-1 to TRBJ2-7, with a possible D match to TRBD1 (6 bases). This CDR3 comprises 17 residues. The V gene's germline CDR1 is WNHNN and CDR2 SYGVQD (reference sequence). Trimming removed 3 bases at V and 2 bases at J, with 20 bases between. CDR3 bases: TGCGCCAGCAGTGACCCCTCAGACAGGCTGGGAACCTACGAGCAGTACTTC. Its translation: CASSDPSDRLGTYEQYF.

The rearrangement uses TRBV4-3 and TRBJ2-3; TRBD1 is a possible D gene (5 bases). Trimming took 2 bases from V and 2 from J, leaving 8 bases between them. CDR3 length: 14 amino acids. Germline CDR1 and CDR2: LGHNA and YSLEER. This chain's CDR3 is CASSQQGSTDTQYF. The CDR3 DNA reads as TGCGCCAGCAGCCAACAGGGTTCCACAGATACGCAGTATTTT.

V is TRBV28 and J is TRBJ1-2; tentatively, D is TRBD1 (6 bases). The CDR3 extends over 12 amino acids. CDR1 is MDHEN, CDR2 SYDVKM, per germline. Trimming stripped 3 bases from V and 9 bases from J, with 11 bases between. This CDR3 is CASSFAGASYTF. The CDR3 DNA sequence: TGTGCCAGCAGTTTCGCGGGGGCAAGCTACACCTTC.

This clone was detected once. CDR3 sequence (DNA): TGTGCCAGTACCTTCGCGGGTAACTATGGCTACACCTTC. This codes for CASTFAGNYGYTF. The chain couples TRBV2 to TRBJ1-2; D is ambiguous. The CDR3 contains 13 residues. CDR1 and CDR2 from the germline V gene are SNHLY and FYNNEI. The germline V and J ends were trimmed by 9 bases and 1 base, with 12 bases remaining between them.

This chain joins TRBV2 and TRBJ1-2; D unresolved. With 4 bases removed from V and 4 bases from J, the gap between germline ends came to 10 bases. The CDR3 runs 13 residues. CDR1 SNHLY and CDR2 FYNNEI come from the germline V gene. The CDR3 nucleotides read TGTGCCAGCAGTGGAACCGAAGCCTATGGCTACACCTTC. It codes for CASSGTEAYGYTF.

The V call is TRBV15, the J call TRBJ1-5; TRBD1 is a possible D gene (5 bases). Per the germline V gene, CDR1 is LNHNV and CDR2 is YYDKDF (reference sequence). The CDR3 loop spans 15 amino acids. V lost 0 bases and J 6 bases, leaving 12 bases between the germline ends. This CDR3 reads CATSRDKTDRQPQHF. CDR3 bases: TGTGCCACCAGCAGAGATAAGACAGACCGTCAGCCCCAGCATTTT.

The CDR3, as DNA: TGTGCCAGCAGCGTTTCCCCTGGAGGACAGTCCACAGATACGCAGTATTTT. Translating it yields CASSVSPGGQSTDTQYF. The chain joins TRBV9 to TRBJ2-3; tentative D call: TRBD1 (6 bases). This CDR3 has 17 residues. Looked up from germline, CDR1 is SGDLS and CDR2 is YYNGEE. The V gene lost 2 bases and the J gene lost 2 bases, with 18 bases spanning the gap.